This paragraph reports one T cell receptor beta chain. The antigen is not known. Constant-segment primers served in 5'RACE that generated TCR alpha and TCR beta cDNA libraries bearing sample barcodes and UMIs. Each CDR3 protein is one row after TCRdb ran MiXCR on the 5' RACE reads. The table includes hundreds of thousands of distinct CDR3 sequences, roughly 20% detected once. The data belong to a study of T-cell memory formation after mild COVID-19. Study findings and constraints: SARS-CoV-2 specificity was not confirmed for second-wave clones peaking on day 37. Chiefly within CM and EM were the contracting CD4+ clones; CD8+ ones were within EMRA.

The CDR3 is 15 amino acids. V dropped 0 bases and J dropped 9; count of bases not matched to a gene: 5. The germline V gene has CDR1 MNHNY and CDR2 SVGAGI (reference sequence). The receptor was derived from an adult woman who had mild COVID-19 (a few samples of this study predate the infection). Cell type and time point are not known. Sample: PBMCs or a T cell subset sorted from them (not recorded which). V usage is TRBV6-6 and J usage is TRBJ1-6, with 7 bases fitting TRBD1. The CDR3 DNA follows: TGTGCCAGCAGTTACTCGACAGGGCCGGGTTCACCCCTCCACTTT. Translation gives CASSYSTGPGSPLHF.